This passage covers 8 T cell receptor beta chains from one sample sequenced in a study of control samples from healthy donors and cancer patients. Produced via immunoSEQ multiplex PCR; TCRdb's table is partial and in-frame only. This repertoire shows about 150,000 clones, roughly 93% found once; its top ten account for around 2.4%. Sequenced input: blood. The receptors derive from a man over 45 in good health.

The chain joins TRBV4-1 to TRBJ1-4, with D unclear. The V end lost 1 base, the J end lost 0 bases, and 3 bases lay between the germline ends. Germline loops: CDR1 MGHRA, CDR2 YSYEKL. This CDR3 spans 14 amino acids. The CDR3 is CASSQAATNEKLFF. CDR3 coding DNA: TGCGCCAGCAGCCAAGCTGCAACTAATGAAAAACTGTTTTTT.

This sequence joins TRBV3-1 (or the pseudogene TRBV3-2) and TRBJ2-1; possibly TRBD2 for D (5 bases). Germline CDR1 reads LGHDT; CDR2 reads YNNKEL (reference sequence). This CDR3 is 18 amino acids long. Trimming removed 1 base from V and 7 bases from J, with 23 bases in between. The CDR3 sequence: CASSQVITRDQLLNEQFF. The DNA of the CDR3 is TGTGCCAGCAGCCAAGTGATAACCCGGGATCAGCTGTTGAATGAGCAGTTCTTC.

The genes are TRBV5-1 and TRBJ2-7; TRBD2 matches 8 bases. This CDR3 has 17 amino acids. Unmatched junction bases numbered 11, after V lost 0 bases and J lost 3 bases. Germline assignment: CDR1 SGHRS and CDR2 YFSETQ. The CDR3 sequence is CASSLAYSGSMGYEQYF. The CDR3 nucleotides are TGCGCCAGCAGCTTGGCCTACAGCGGGAGCATGGGCTACGAGCAGTACTTC.

This clone is a singleton in its sample. The rearrangement links TRBV2 to TRBJ2-7; 9 positions agree with TRBD1. From germline, CDR1 is SNHLY and CDR2 FYNNEI. J lost 3 bases, V lost 8 bases, and 11 bases had no gene match. The CDR3 loop spans 15 amino acids. CDR3 DNA: TGTGCCAGCCTGAAGGGGACAGGGCCCCTCTACGAGCAGTACTTC. Encoded protein: CASLKGTGPLYEQYF.

In its sample, this clone was seen once. The chain carries TRBV9 and TRBJ2-5; 7 positions agree with TRBD2. This CDR3 contains 15 residues. J was trimmed by 4 bases and V by 0 bases; bases with no gene match: 6. Germline V lookup: CDR1 SGDLS, CDR2 YYNGEE. In nucleotides, the CDR3 is TGTGCCAGCAGCGTAGAGGCGGGAGTATCAGAGACCCAGTACTTC. Its protein product is CASSVEAGVSETQYF.

The chain recombines TRBV28 with TRBJ1-5; TRBD1 aligns across 8 bases. The CDR3 runs 15 residues. CDR1 is MDHEN, CDR2 SYDVKM, per germline. V was pared by 4 bases and J by 4 bases, with 6 bases of the junction left unmatched. This CDR3 is CASSYLGQVNQPQHF. CDR3 nucleotide sequence: TGTGCCAGCAGTTACTTGGGACAGGTGAATCAGCCCCAGCATTTT. The full variable domain, completed using reference TRBV28 and TRBJ1-5, is DVKVTQSSRYLVKRTGEKVFLECVQDMDHENMFWYRQDPGLGLRLIYFSYDVKMKEKGDIPEGYSVSREKKERFSLILESASTNQTSMYLCASSYLGQVNQPQHFGDGTRLSIL.

Only a few counts were recorded for this clone. The chain is built from TRBV7-5 and TRBJ1-3. TRBV7-5 is flagged as a pseudogene. The CDR3 totals 13 residues. CDR3 protein: CARTPRGSDTIYF. CDR3 DNA: TGTGCCAGAACCCCCCGGGGGTCAGACACCATATATTTT.

The CDR3 spells CASSQEGGLAEAFF. The CDR3 DNA follows: TGCGCCAGCAGCCAAGAAGGGGGTTTGGCTGAAGCTTTCTTT. The genes are TRBV4-1 and TRBJ1-1; D may be TRBD1 (6 bases). This CDR3 spans 14 amino acids. Between the trimmed V and J ends, which lost 0 bases and 6 bases, there was a span of 11 bases. The germline V gene encodes CDR1 MGHRA and CDR2 YSYEKL.